This TCR beta chain was retrieved from a study of vaccination and CD4 T cells after COVID-19. Overall study results and limits: Of the reactive clones in convalescent patients, a median around 90% showed up only post-vaccination.

In the case of this clonotype: What it binds is unknown.

Treatment given: approximately 9-day PBMC culture with coronavirus spike peptide pools or control peptides (ViraFEST assay). ViraFEST expanded antigen-specific T cells with peptide pools, then sequenced TCRs. The Oncomine TCR Beta short-read assay was applied to DNA of cultured CD4+ T cells. TCRdb reprocessed the PCR reads with MiXCR, giving one entry per CDR3 protein. The sample includes several thousand distinct CDR3 sequences, more than 50% of them seen just once. CDR3 length: 13 amino acids. Germline-derived CDR1 and CDR2 are LNHDA and SQIVND (reference sequence). The V end was cut by 5 bases, the J end by 1 base, with 7 bases between.

J is TRBJ2-3 and V is TRBV19, with a possible D match to TRBD1 (6 bases). The source is a human donor who had recovered from COVID-19. Input material: CD4+ T cells from blood, cultured in vitro. CDR3 sequence: CASSHRGTDTQYF. DNA for the CDR3: TGTGCCAGTAGTCACAGGGGCACAGATACGCAGTATTTT.